A single sample gave rise to the 9 T cell receptor beta chains below, sequenced in a study of OX40 agonist ivuxolimab in advanced cancers. Generated by immunoSEQ multiplex PCR, the TCRdb table keeps only in-frame clones and is missing some. The sample consists of about 26,000 clones, 83% of them appearing once. Sequenced here: CD4+ or CD8+ T cells sorted from blood, sampled in a trial of the OX40 agonist ivuxolimab. These receptors all come from an adult with an advanced solid tumor such as melanoma, head and neck, liver or kidney cancer.

The chain recombines TRBV4-1 with TRBJ2-1; TRBD2 agrees at 11 bases. The CDR3 loop spans 16 amino acids. Germline lookup yields CDR1 MGHRA and CDR2 YSYEKL. V shed 4 bases and J 5 bases; nucleotides not matched to a gene: 7. The CDR3 spells CASSRRLAGGNNEQFF. The CDR3 region has the DNA TGCGCCAGCAGCCGCCGGCTAGCGGGGGGTAACAATGAGCAGTTCTTC.

The V call is TRBV27, the J call TRBJ2-2; D is perhaps TRBD2 (6 bases). The CDR3 covers 16 residues. CDR1 is MNHEY, CDR2 SMNVEV, per germline (reference sequence). V lost 6 bases and J 4 bases, leaving 18 bases between the germline ends. CDR3 residues: CASSPWGVPGTGELFF. DNA of the CDR3: TGTGCCAGCAGCCCCTGGGGGGTCCCGGGCACCGGGGAGCTGTTTTTT.

This rearrangement joins TRBV7-3 to TRBJ2-6; perhaps TRBD1 as D (5 bases). Trimming took 2 bases from V and 0 from J, leaving 14 bases between them. This CDR3 contains 18 residues. Germline assignment: CDR1 SGHTA and CDR2 FQGTGA. CDR3 protein: CASSLQGQVSSGANVLTF. As DNA, the CDR3 is TGTGCCAGCAGCTTACAGGGTCAGGTATCCTCTGGGGCCAACGTCCTGACTTTC.

CDR3 nucleotide sequence: TGCGCCAGCAGCTTGGCAGGGGGCTTTACCTACGAGCAGTACTTC. Amino acids: CASSLAGGFTYEQYF. The rearrangement joins TRBV5-1 to TRBJ2-7; 8 nucleotides agree with TRBD1. Germline V gives CDR1 SGHRS, CDR2 YFSETQ. The J segment lost 2 bases and the V segment lost 0 bases, leaving 4 bases of the junction unmatched. The CDR3 covers 15 residues.

This rearrangement joins TRBV11-2 to TRBJ2-1; maybe TRBD1 (6 bases). Germline lookup yields CDR1 SGHAT and CDR2 FQNNGV. V was pared by 3 bases and J by 8 bases, with 11 bases between. The CDR3 runs to 13 residues. The DNA for the CDR3 is TGTGCCAGCAGCTTCACAGGGACCGATGAGCAGTTCTTC. Translating it yields CASSFTGTDEQFF.

This clone has only one observation. The chain carries TRBV11-2 and TRBJ2-7, with D possibly being TRBD1 or TRBD2 (5 bases each). The V and J ends lost 4 bases and 2 bases respectively, with 12 bases between them. There are 14 residues in the CDR3. The germline CDR1 and CDR2 sequences are SGHAT and FQNNGV. In nucleotides, the CDR3 is TGTGCCAGCAGCTACCGGGACGGAGCCTACGAGCAGTACTTC. This gives the protein CASSYRDGAYEQYF.

The chain has TRBV4-1 and TRBJ1-1; D is unclear. CDR1 MGHRA and CDR2 YSYEKL come from the germline V gene. This CDR3 region has 14 residues. Trimming removed 0 bases at V and 0 bases at J, with 5 bases between. For the CDR3, the DNA is TGCGCCAGCAGCCAAGATCAACTGAACACTGAAGCTTTCTTT. Encoded protein: CASSQDQLNTEAFF.

This clone has just one count. This chain joins TRBV16 and TRBJ2-7, with D uncertain. Germline assignment: CDR1 KGHSY and CDR2 FQNENV. The ends were cut back, 5 bases at V and 2 bases at J, with 10 bases in the middle. CDR3 length equals 13 residues. CDR3 sequence: CASSSIVTYEQYF. The DNA for the CDR3 is TGTGCCAGCAGCAGTATCGTAACCTACGAGCAGTACTTC.

A few counts support this clone. Additional DNA sequences in this sample encode the identical CDR3. The V gene is TRBV19, the J gene TRBJ2-7; D may be TRBD1 (5 bases). V was cut by 5 bases and J by 0 bases, with 8 bases left in between. This CDR3 spans 13 amino acids. Germline V gives CDR1 LNHDA, CDR2 SQIVND (reference sequence). CDR3 sequence reads: CASSLDSSYEQYF. CDR3 sequence (DNA): TGTGCCAGTAGTCTTGACAGCTCCTACGAGCAGTACTTC. Full variable domain (missing parts from reference TRBV19 and TRBJ2-7): DGGITQSPKYLFRKEGQNVTLSCEQNLNHDAMYWYRQDPGQGLRLIYYSQIVNDFQKGDIAEGYSVSREKKESFPLTVTSAQKNPTAFYLCASSLDSSYEQYFGPGTRLTVT.